This TCR beta chain is from a study of T cell responses to AZD1222 COVID-19 vaccine listed by TCRdb under 2021. About the investigation overall: A total of about 230 trial participants underwent TCR sequencing, of whom around 200 received two doses of AZD1222 and approximately 25 received two doses of the MenACWY control vaccine. Trial participants were enrolled into age subgroups of 18-55, 56-69 and 70-plus years, which contained approximately 150, 30 and 60 TCR-sequenced participants, respectively.

Findings and caveats that apply to the study as a whole: After two AZD1222 doses, both the breadth and the depth of spike-specific TCRs were significantly higher than at day 0 and than in MenACWY recipients. Most participants were white British and females outnumbered males, and the authors suggested that clonal diversity may have been underestimated. Vaccine-associated CD4 TCRs spanned the whole spike protein, with dominant responses in regions 160-218 and 743-854. Only a handful of AZD1222 recipients were SARS-CoV-2 seropositive at baseline, limiting conclusions about previously exposed vaccinees. Because no day 14 peak-response samples were available, the repertoires could be characterized only after the peak T cell response. In the small 56-69-year group, the increase in depth fell short of significance, most likely because of low power. Reportedly, close to half of the unique spike-specific TCRs recognized epitopes lying outside the regions that are mutated in the B.1.351 and B.1.1.7 variants.

The CDR3 regions of human TCRbeta chains were analyzed by immunosequencing. Regarding the original processing steps: Repertoire TCRs were checked for matches against a reference library of SARS-CoV-2-specific TCRs that had been generated using the MIRA antigen-specificity platform. Breadth was defined as the fraction of unique TCRs that were SARS-CoV-2-associated, and depth was defined as the fraction of total T cells that were SARS-CoV-2-associated. Each spike-specific TCR was assigned to its reactive spike region and to a CD4 or CD8 class using the MIRA data. Log10-transformed breadth and depth values were compared by one-way ANOVA with Sidak's multiple comparisons tests. The clones in this table, taken by TCRdb from immuneACCESS, are in-frame only. Not every clone is retained; where verified, under half of the shortfall comes from an unresolved V gene, and the cause of the rest is unknown. The V and J calls and the clone size are those of that table, but D and trimming were determined from the DNA. In all, the sample holds some 150,000 clones, and 70% to 90% of those were seen once. The leading ten clones occupy about 3.7% of the sample.

This clone was counted once. It lacks a known antigen. No base qualities exist here, and no much larger clone lies one base off it. The time point label for this specimen denotes: baseline before first vaccination. The sample's treatment or condition label is to be understood as: meningococcal conjugate vaccine given as trial control. Samples from vaccinated people were obtained from the UK trials COV001 and COV002, which included a single-blind randomized controlled phase 2/3 trial of AZD1222 (ChAdOx1 nCoV-19) in healthy adults. For TCRbeta chain sequencing, PBMC samples were collected from trial participants at day 0 and at day 28 after the second dose. Including the terminal cysteine and phenylalanine, the CDR3 comprises 15 residues. The retained sequence is limited to the CDR3, 45 bases, with the frame set at the first base. The germline V gene (reference sequence) supplies CDR1 SEHNR and CDR2 FQNEAQ. V is trimmed back by 5 bases and J by 1 base, and the junction contains 4 bases that no gene match accounts for.

Recombination connected TRBV7-9 to TRBJ1-1, with TRBD1 identical over 10 junction bases. This clonotype was obtained from an adult in good health. Sequences were derived from peripheral blood, sampled on day 0 of MenACWY control vaccination. The DNA sequence reads TGTGCCAGCAGCGCCGGGACAGGGGCGAACACTGAAGCTTTCTTT. It encodes CASSAGTGANTEAFF.